The TCR beta chain under discussion was sequenced for a study of cytomegalovirus exposure and HLA in healthy donors. This PCR relied on a set of 60 Vbeta primers and 13 Jbeta primers. Assay used: immunoSEQ multiplex PCR; TCRdb lists only in-frame clones, some missing. Among fewer than 200,000 clones, less than 80% were seen once, and the ten largest hold 2% to 2.5%. This clone was seen just once. The germline V gene encodes CDR1 SGDLS and CDR2 YYNGEE. There are 14 residues in the CDR3. Deletions cut 0 bases from V and 4 bases from J, with 10 bases between. The chain combines TRBV9 with TRBJ1-2; D is unresolved. The sample was PBMCs. The sequence came from a man aged 35 to 55 in good health and CMV-seronegative. Here the CDR3 reads CASSVDQATYGYTF. CDR3 in DNA: TGTGCCAGCAGCGTAGATCAGGCGACCTATGGCTACACCTTC.